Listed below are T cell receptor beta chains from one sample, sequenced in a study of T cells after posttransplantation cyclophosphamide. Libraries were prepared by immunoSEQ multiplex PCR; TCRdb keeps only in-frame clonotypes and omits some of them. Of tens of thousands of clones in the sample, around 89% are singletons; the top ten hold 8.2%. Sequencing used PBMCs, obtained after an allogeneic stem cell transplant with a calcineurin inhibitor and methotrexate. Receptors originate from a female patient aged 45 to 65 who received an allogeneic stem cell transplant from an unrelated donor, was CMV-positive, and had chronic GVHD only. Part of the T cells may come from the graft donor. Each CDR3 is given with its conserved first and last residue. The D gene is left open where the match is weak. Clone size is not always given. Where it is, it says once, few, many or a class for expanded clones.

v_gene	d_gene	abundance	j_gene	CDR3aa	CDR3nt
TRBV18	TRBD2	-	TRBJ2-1	CASSPAGGPVGEQFF	TGTGCCAGCTCACCGGCGGGAGGGCCCGTAGGGGAGCAGTTCTTC
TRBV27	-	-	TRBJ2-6	CASTPRAGLISGANVLTF	TGTGCCAGCACCCCCAGGGCAGGGTTGATCTCTGGGGCCAACGTCCTGACTTTC
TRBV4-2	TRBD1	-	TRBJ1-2	CASSPIRDSHGYTF	TGTGCCAGCAGCCCGATAAGGGACAGCCATGGCTACACCTTC
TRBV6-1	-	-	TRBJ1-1	CASSYSRIGEEAFF	TGTGCCAGCAGTTATTCTCGTATAGGGGAAGAAGCTTTCTTT
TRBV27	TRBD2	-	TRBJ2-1	CASSLPRTSGSYNEQFF	TGTGCCAGCAGTTTACCTAGGACTAGCGGGAGTTACAATGAGCAGTTCTTC
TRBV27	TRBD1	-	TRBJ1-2	CASSVNRGGHGYTF	TGTGCCAGCAGTGTTAACAGGGGAGGCCATGGCTACACCTTC
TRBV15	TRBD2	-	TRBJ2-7	CATSRGLAGVVGAAYEQYF	TGTGCCACCAGCAGAGGACTAGCGGGAGTGGTTGGCGCCGCCTACGAGCAGTACTTC
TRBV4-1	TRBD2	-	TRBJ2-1	CASSQAPRTSGRGSSYNEQFF	TGCGCCAGCAGCCAAGCTCCACGGACTAGCGGGAGGGGAAGCTCCTACAATGAGCAGTTCTTC
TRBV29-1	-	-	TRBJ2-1	CSVDLSYLENEQFF	TGCAGCGTTGATCTTTCCTACCTCGAGAATGAGCAGTTCTTC
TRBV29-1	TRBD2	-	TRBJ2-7	CSVASVTGGEQYF	TGCAGCGTTGCGTCGGTTACGGGGGGCGAGCAGTACTTC
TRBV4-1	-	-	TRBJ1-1	CASRRGTEAFF	TGCGCCAGCAGGCGGGGGACTGAAGCTTTCTTT
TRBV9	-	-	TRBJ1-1	CASSVGGSGRTFF	TGTGCCAGCAGCGTAGGAGGCTCCGGGAGGACTTTCTTT
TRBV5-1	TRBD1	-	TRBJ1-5	CASSLGTVNQPQHF	TGCGCCAGCAGCCTTGGGACAGTCAATCAGCCCCAGCATTTT
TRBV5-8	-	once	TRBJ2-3	CASSLATDTQYF	TGTGCCAGCAGCTTGGCTACAGATACGCAGTATTTT
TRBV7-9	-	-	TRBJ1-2	CASSGGEDGYTF	TGTGCCAGCAGCGGGGGGGAAGATGGCTACACCTTC
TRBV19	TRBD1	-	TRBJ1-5	CASSIDRDYHNQPQHF	TGTGCCAGTAGTATCGACAGGGATTATCATAATCAGCCCCAGCATTTT
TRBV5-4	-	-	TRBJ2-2	CASSYFDSNTGELFF	TGTGCCAGCAGCTATTTCGACTCCAACACCGGGGAGCTGTTTTTT
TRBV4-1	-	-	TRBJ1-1	CASSQRRGNTEAFF	TGCGCCAGCAGCCAACGGCGCGGTAACACTGAAGCTTTCTTT
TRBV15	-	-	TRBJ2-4	CATSREQGGQYF	TGTGCCACCAGCAGAGAACAAGGAGGGCAGTACTTC
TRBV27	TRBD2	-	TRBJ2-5	CASSPTSPVRQYF	TGTGCCAGCAGTCCGACTAGCCCTGTCCGCCAGTACTTC
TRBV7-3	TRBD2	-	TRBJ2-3	CASSAGLAGGTDTQYF	TGTGCCAGCAGCGCAGGACTAGCGGGAGGCACAGATACGCAGTATTTT
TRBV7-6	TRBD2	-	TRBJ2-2	CASSLLNPGRVLAGRAGELFF	TGTGCCAGCAGCTTACTAAACCCAGGGCGGGTATTAGCGGGAAGGGCCGGGGAGCTGTTTTTT
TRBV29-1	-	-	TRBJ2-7	CSVSGKYEQYF	TGCAGCGTTTCAGGGAAATACGAGCAGTACTTC
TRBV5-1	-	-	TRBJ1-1	CASSFGTNTEAFF	TGCGCCAGCAGCTTCGGTACGAACACTGAAGCTTTCTTT
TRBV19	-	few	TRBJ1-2	CASQGRPAGFTF	TGTGCCAGCCAGGGTCGACCCGCCGGTTTCACCTTC
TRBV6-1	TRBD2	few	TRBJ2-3	CAISGLAGDADTQYF	TGTGCCATCTCGGGACTAGCGGGAGACGCAGATACGCAGTATTTT
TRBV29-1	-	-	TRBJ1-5	CSVLPGNNQPQHF	TGCAGCGTTTTGCCAGGGAACAATCAGCCCCAGCATTTT
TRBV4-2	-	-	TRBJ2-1	CASSWVRETGNEQFF	TGTGCCAGCAGTTGGGTGCGGGAAACTGGGAATGAGCAGTTCTTC
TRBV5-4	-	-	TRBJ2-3	CASSSIIMRDTQYF	TGTGCCAGCAGCTCTATCATCATGAGAGATACGCAGTATTTT
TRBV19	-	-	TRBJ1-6	CASSKEGRINSPLHF	TGTGCCAGTAGTAAGGAGGGACGGATTAATTCACCCCTCCACTTT
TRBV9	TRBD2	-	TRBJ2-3	CASSVGGPAGSTDTQYF	TGTGCCAGCAGCGTAGGAGGGCCAGCGGGAAGCACAGATACGCAGTATTTT
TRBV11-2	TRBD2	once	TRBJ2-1	CASSLVVTSGADNEQFF	TGTGCCAGCAGCTTAGTCGTGACTAGCGGGGCCGACAATGAGCAGTTCTTC
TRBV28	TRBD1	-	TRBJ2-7	CASSSTGGAWEQYF	TGTGCCAGCAGCTCTACAGGGGGCGCGTGGGAGCAGTACTTC
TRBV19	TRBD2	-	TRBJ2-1	CASKLRVSGSNEQFF	TGTGCCAGTAAACTTAGGGTTAGCGGGAGCAATGAGCAGTTCTTC
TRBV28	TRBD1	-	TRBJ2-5	CASSPRQGQETQYF	TGTGCCAGCAGCCCCCGACAGGGACAAGAGACCCAGTACTTC
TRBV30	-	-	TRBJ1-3	CAWSQGSTGNTIYF	TGTGCCTGGAGTCAGGGCTCAACTGGAAACACCATATATTTT
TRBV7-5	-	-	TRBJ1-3	CARSPRVNSGNTIYF	TGTGCCAGAAGCCCCAGGGTGAACTCCGGAAACACCATATATTTT
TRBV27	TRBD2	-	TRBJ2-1	CASTRGSGSHNEQFF	TGTGCCAGCACCAGAGGTAGCGGGAGCCACAATGAGCAGTTCTTC
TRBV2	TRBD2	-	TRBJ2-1	CARSKEREVRYEQFF	TGTGCCAGGTCGAAAGAGCGGGAGGTCCGGTATGAGCAGTTCTTC
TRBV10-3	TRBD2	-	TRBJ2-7	CAISILPSGSYEQYF	TGTGCCATCAGTATACTTCCTAGCGGGAGTTACGAGCAGTACTTC
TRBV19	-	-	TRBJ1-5	CASNAGPGQPQHF	TGTGCCAGTAACGCGGGACCGGGGCAGCCCCAGCATTTT
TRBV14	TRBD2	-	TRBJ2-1	CASSQPGLAGVGYNEQFF	TGTGCCAGCAGCCAACCGGGACTAGCGGGAGTTGGCTACAATGAGCAGTTCTTC
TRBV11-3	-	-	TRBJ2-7	CASSLGDYEQYF	TGTGCCAGCAGCTTAGGCGACTACGAGCAGTACTTC
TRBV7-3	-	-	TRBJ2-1	CASSLAGYPYNEQFF	TGTGCCAGCAGCTTAGCGGGATACCCCTACAATGAGCAGTTCTTC
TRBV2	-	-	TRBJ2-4	CASSQDRVNIQYF	TGTGCCAGTTCACAAGACAGAGTAAACATTCAGTACTTC
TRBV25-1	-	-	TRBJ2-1	CASSGIQAGYNEQFF	TGTGCCAGCAGTGGCATACAGGCGGGATACAATGAGCAGTTCTTC
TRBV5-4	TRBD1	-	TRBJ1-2	CASSLERTGDYGYTF	TGTGCCAGCAGCTTGGAGAGGACAGGGGACTATGGCTACACCTTC
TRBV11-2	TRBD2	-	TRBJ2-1	CASSLDRLAGYNEQFF	TGTGCCAGCAGCTTAGATCGCCTAGCGGGGTACAATGAGCAGTTCTTC
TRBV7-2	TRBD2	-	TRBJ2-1	CASSRLAPGEQFF	TGTGCCAGCAGCCGACTAGCACCCGGTGAGCAGTTCTTC
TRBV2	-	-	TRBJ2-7	CASRSLRGYEQYF	TGTGCCAGCAGGTCACTCAGGGGCTACGAGCAGTACTTC
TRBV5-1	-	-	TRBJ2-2	CASSSGSNTGELFF	TGCGCCAGCAGCTCAGGCTCGAACACCGGGGAGCTGTTTTTT
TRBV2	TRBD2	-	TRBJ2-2	CASRGLAGTGELFF	TGTGCCAGCAGGGGACTAGCGGGCACCGGGGAGCTGTTTTTT
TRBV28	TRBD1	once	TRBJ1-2	CASLFLTGGYGYTF	TGTGCCAGCCTATTCTTGACAGGGGGCTATGGCTACACCTTC
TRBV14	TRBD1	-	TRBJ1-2	CASSQDLRTGYGYTF	TGTGCCAGCAGCCAAGATCTTCGGACAGGCTATGGCTACACCTTC
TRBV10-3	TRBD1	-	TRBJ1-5	CAITGGKQPQHF	TGTGCCATCACAGGGGGCAAGCAGCCCCAGCATTTT
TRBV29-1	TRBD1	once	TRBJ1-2	CSVPQGAYGYTF	TGCAGCGTTCCACAGGGGGCCTATGGCTACACCTTC
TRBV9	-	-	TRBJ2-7	CASSASGVSEQYF	TGTGCCAGCAGCGCCTCCGGGGTAAGCGAGCAGTACTTC
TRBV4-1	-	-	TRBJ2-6	CASSQDQGVPRWSGANILTF	TGCGCCAGCAGCCAAGATCAAGGGGTTCCCCGATGGTCTGGGGCCAACATCCTGACTTTC